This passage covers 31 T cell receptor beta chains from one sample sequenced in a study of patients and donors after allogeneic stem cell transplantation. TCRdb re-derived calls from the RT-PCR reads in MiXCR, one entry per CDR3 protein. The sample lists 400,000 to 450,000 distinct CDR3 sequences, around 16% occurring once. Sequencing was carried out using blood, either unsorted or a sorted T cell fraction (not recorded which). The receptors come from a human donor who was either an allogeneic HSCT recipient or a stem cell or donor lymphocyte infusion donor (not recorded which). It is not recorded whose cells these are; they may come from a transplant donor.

The CDR3 nucleotides read TGTGCCAGCAGCACCCCCAGGACAGGAGCTAACTATGGCTACACCTTC. Encoded protein: CASSTPRTGANYGYTF. The rearrangement joins TRBV11-2 to TRBJ1-2, with TRBD1 matching over 7 bases. The germline gives CDR1 SGHAT, CDR2 FQNNGV. The CDR3 has 16 amino acids. The V gene end was trimmed by 5 bases and the J gene end by 0 bases; junction bases not matched to a gene: 9.

The CDR3 protein is CASSPSGTGGSREQFF. The CDR3, as DNA: TGTGCCAGCAGTCCTTCCGGGACAGGGGGCTCTCGTGAGCAGTTCTTC. V and J are TRBV7-3 and TRBJ2-1; 12 nucleotides align to TRBD1. The germline V gene has CDR1 SGHTA and CDR2 FQGTGA. The CDR3 is 16 residues long. The V gene end was trimmed by 6 bases and the J gene end by 9 bases; junction bases not matched to a gene: 12.

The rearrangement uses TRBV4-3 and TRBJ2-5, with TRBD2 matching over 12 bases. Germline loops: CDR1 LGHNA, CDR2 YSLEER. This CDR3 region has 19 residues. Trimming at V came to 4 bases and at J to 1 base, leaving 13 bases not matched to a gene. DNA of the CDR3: TGCGCCAGCAGCCTAAGAGGGCCTAGCGGGGGGGCCCGCCAAGAGACCCAGTACTTC. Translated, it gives CASSLRGPSGGARQETQYF.

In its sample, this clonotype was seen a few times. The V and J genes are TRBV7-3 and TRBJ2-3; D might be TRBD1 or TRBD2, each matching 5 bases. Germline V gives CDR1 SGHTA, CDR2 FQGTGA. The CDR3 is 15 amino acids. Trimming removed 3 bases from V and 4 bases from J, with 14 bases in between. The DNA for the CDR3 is TGTGCCAGCAGCTTGTCGGGGCACGCAGCAGATACGCAGTATTTT. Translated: CASSLSGHAADTQYF.

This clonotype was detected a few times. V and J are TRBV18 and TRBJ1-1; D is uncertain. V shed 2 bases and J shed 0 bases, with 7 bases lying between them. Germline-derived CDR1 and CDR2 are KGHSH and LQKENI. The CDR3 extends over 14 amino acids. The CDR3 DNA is TGTGCCAGCTCACCAAGCAGATTGAACACTGAAGCTTTCTTT. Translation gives CASSPSRLNTEAFF.

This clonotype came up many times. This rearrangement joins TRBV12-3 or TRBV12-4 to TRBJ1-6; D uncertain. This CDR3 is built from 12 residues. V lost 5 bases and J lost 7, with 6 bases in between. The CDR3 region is CASSEGNSPLHF. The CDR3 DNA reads TGTGCCAGCAGTGAAGGCAATTCACCCCTCCACTTT.

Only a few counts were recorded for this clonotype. CDR3 in DNA: TGTGCCAGCTCACCACTCCCGCAGGGGGGTTACTACAATGAGCAGTTCTTC. Encoded protein: CASSPLPQGGYYNEQFF. The chain links TRBV18 to TRBJ2-1, with a possible D match to TRBD1 (7 bases). Germline V CDR1 and CDR2: KGHSH, LQKENI. The CDR3 runs 17 residues. Trimming took off 1 base at V and 3 bases at J, with 16 bases between the two ends.

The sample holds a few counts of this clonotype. The CDR3 here is CASSAVWRFLSTDTQYF. Here the CDR3 DNA reads TGTGCCAGCAGCGCGGTCTGGAGATTCCTTTCCACAGATACGCAGTATTTT. V and J are TRBV21-1 and TRBJ2-3. TRBV21-1 represents a pseudogene. The CDR3 is 17 amino acids.

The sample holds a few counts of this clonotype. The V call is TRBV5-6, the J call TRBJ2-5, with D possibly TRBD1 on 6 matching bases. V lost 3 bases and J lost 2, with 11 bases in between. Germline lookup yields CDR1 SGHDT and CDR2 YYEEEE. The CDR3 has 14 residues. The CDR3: CASSSWDKQETQYF. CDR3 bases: TGTGCCAGCAGCTCCTGGGACAAACAAGAGACCCAGTACTTC.

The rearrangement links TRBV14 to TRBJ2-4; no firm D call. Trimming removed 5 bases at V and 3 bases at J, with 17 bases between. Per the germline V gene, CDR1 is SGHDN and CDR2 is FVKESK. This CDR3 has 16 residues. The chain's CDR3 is CASSKQDLWNKNIQYF. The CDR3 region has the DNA TGTGCCAGCAGCAAGCAGGACCTTTGGAACAAAAACATTCAGTACTTC.

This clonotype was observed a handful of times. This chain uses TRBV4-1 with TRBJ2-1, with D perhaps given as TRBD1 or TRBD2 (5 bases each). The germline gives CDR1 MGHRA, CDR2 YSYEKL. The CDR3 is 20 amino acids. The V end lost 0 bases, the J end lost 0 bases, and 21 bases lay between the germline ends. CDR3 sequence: CASSQDLGLARTLSYNEQFF. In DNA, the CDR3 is TGCGCCAGCAGCCAAGACTTGGGGCTAGCCCGTACCCTCTCCTACAATGAGCAGTTCTTC.

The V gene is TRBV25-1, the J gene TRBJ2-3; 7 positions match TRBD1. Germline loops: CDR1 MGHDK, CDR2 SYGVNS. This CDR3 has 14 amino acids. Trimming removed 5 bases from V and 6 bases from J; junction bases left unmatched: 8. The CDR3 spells CASSLPDRLDTQYF. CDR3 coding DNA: TGTGCCAGCAGTCTACCGGACAGGTTGGATACGCAGTATTTT.

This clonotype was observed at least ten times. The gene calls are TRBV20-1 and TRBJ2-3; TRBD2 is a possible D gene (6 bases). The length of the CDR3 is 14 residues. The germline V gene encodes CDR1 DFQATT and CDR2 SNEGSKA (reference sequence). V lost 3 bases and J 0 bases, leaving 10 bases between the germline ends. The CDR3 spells CSASPSGSTDTQYF. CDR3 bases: TGCAGTGCTAGTCCCAGCGGGAGCACAGATACGCAGTATTTT.

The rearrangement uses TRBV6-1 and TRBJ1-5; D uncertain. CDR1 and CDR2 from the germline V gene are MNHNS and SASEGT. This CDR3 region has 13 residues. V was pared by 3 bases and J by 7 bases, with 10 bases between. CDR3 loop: CASSEYFSQPQHF. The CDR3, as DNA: TGTGCCAGCAGTGAGTATTTTTCCCAGCCCCAGCATTTT.

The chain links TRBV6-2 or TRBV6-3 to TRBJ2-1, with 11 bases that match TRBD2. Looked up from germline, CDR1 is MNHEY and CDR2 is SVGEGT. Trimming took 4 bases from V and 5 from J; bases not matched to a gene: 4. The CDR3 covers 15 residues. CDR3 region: CASSLAGGLNNEQFF. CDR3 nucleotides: TGTGCCAGCAGTTTAGCGGGAGGGCTTAACAATGAGCAGTTCTTC.

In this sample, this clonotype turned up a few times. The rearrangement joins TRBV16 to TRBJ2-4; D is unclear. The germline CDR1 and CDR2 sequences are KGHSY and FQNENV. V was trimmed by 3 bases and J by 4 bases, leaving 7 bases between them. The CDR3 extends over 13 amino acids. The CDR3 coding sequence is TGTGCCAGCAGCCAGACACAGAAAAACATTCAGTACTTC. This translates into CASSQTQKNIQYF. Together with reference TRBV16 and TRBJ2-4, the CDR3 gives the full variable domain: GEEVAQTPKHLVRGEGQKAKLYCAPIKGHSYVFWYQQVLKNEFKFLISFQNENVFDETGMPKERFSAKCLPNSPCSLEIQATKLEDSAVYFCASSQTQKNIQYFGAGTRLSVL.

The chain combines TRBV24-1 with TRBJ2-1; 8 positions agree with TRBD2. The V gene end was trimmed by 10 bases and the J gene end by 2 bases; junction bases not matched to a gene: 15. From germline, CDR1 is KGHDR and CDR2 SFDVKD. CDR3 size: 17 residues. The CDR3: CATAGGAGAIAYNEQFF. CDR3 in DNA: TGTGCCACTGCGGGGGGCGCGGGAGCGATCGCCTACAATGAGCAGTTCTTC.

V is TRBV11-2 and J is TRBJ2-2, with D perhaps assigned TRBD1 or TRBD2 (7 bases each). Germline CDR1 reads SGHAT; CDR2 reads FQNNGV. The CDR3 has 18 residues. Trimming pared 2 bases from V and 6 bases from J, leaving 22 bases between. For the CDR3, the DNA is TGTGCCAGCAGCTTAAGATATAAAAACAGGGGAGGGCCCGGGGAGCTGTTTTTT. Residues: CASSLRYKNRGGPGELFF.

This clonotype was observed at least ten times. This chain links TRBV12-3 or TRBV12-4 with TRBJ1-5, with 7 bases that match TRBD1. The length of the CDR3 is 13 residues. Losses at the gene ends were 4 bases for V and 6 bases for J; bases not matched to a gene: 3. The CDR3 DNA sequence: TGTGCCAGCAGTTCCAGGGGGGGTCAGCCCCAGCATTTT. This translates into CASSSRGGQPQHF.

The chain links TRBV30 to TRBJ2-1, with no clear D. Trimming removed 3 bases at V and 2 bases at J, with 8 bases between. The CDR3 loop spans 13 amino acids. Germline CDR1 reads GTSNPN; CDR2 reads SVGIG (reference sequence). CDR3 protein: CAWRDGAYNEQFF. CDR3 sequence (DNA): TGTGCCTGGAGGGACGGAGCCTACAATGAGCAGTTCTTC.

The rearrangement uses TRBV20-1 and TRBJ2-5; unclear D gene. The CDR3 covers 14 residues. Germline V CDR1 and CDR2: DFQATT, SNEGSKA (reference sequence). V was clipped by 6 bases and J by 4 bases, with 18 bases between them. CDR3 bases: TGCAGTGCCGGCTGGACGGTCGGTAGAGAGACCCAGTACTTC. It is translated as CSAGWTVGRETQYF.

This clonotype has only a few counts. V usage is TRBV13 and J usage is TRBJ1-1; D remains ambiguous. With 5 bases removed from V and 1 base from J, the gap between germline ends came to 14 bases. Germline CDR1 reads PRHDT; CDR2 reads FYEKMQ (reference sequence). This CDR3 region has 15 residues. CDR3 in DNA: TGTGCCAGCAGCCCCCCTAAGACGGCGAACACTGAAGCTTTCTTT. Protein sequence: CASSPPKTANTEAFF.

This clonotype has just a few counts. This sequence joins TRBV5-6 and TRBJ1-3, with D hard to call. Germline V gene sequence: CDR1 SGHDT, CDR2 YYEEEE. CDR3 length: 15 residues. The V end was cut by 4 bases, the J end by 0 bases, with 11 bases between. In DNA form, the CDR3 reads TGTGCCAGCAGCCCCTTGCGGGCCTCTGGAAACACCATATATTTT. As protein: CASSPLRASGNTIYF. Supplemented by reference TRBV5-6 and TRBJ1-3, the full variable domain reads DAGVTQSPTHLIKTRGQQVTLRCSPKSGHDTVSWYQQALGQGPQFIFQYYEEEERQRGNFPDRFSGHQFPNYSSELNVNALLLGDSALYLCASSPLRASGNTIYFGEGSWLTVV.

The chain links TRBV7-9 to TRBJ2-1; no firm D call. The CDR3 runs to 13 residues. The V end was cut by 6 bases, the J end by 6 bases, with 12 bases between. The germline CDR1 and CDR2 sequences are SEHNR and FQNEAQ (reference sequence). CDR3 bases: TGTGCCAGCAGTCCCCCGATGGGCAATGAGCAGTTCTTC. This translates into CASSPPMGNEQFF.

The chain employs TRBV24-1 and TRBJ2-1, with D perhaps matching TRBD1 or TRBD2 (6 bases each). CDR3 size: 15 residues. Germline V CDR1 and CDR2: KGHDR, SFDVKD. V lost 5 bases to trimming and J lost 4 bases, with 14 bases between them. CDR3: CATSGGGLPYNEQFF. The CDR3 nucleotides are TGTGCCACCAGTGGAGGGGGACTGCCATACAATGAGCAGTTCTTC.

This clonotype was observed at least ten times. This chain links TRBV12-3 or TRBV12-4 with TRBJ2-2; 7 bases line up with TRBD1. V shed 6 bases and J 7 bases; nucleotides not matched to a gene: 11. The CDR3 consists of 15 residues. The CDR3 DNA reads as TGTGCCAGCAGGCCAACAGGGGTGAAGGGCGGGGAGCTGTTTTTT. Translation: CASRPTGVKGGELFF.

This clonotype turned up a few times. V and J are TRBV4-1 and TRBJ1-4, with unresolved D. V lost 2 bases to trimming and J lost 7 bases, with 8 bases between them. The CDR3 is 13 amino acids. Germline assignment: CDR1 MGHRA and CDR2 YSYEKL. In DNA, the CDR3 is TGCGCCAGCAGCCAATTATATGGTGAAAAACTGTTTTTT. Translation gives CASSQLYGEKLFF.

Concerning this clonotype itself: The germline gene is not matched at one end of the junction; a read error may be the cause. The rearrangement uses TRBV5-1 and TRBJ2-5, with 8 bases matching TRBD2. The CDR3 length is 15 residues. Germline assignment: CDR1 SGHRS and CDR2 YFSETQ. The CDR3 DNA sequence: TGCGCCAGCAGTTTGGCCGGGACTAGTTATGACCCCCAGTACTTC. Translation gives CASSLAGTSYDPQYF.

The CDR3 region has the DNA TGTGCCAGCAGTTTGTATCCGGGAACTGAAGCTTTCTTT. Its protein is CASSLYPGTEAFF. This rearrangement joins TRBV12-3 or TRBV12-4 to TRBJ1-1, with D unclear. V lost 3 bases, J lost 5 bases, and 10 bases lay in between. The CDR3 totals 13 residues.

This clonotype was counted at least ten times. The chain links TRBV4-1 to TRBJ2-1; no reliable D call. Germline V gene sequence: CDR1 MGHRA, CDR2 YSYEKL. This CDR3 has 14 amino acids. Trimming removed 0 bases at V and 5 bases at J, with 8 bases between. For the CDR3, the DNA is TGCGCCAGCAGCCAAGATAATAGCAACAATGAGCAGTTCTTC. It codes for CASSQDNSNNEQFF.

CDR3 region: CASSQDGSGGAEADTQYF. For the CDR3, the DNA is TGCGCCAGCAGCCAAGATGGTAGCGGGGGGGCCGAAGCAGATACGCAGTATTTT. The gene calls are TRBV4-3 and TRBJ2-3, with 11 bases aligning to TRBD2. V gave up 0 bases and J gave up 4 bases; unmatched junction bases: 9. The CDR3 is 18 amino acids. The germline V gene has CDR1 LGHNA and CDR2 YSLEER.